A few counts support the clone carrying this T cell receptor beta chain. Its specificity is unknown. This sample stems from a study of blood T cells in healthy people across ages. Study-level points and caveats: Per million T cells, the diversity of TCR beta decreased roughly linearly as age advanced.

Together with a sample-barcoded 5' primer, a J-beta primer mix was included in a second PCR lasting about 6 to 11 cycles. Each of the cDNA molecules was tagged by a template-switch adaptor with 12 random nucleotides. A minimum of 2.5 million CDR3-containing paired-end reads was obtained for each sample. TCRdb ran MiXCR on the 5' RACE reads and lists one entry per CDR3 protein. The table records about 1.1 million distinct CDR3 sequences, around two fifths of them present only once. The receptor's source is a man younger than 35 in good health. The specimen sequenced was blood.

The CDR3 loop is CASRSSGGETNYGYTF. CDR3 nucleotides: TGTGCCAGCAGAAGTAGTGGGGGTGAAACTAACTATGGCTACACCTTC. The chain carries TRBV2 and TRBJ1-2; tentatively, D is TRBD1 (5 bases). The CDR3 sequence is 16 residues long. Germline lookup yields CDR1 SNHLY and CDR2 FYNNEI. V lost 6 bases, J lost 0 bases, and 17 bases lay in between.